The 9 T cell receptor beta chains presented below share a single source sample, sequenced in a study of cytomegalovirus exposure and HLA in healthy donors. The PCR ran on 60 Vbeta and 13 Jbeta primers. Assay used: immunoSEQ multiplex PCR; TCRdb lists only in-frame clones, some missing. The data show 90,000 to 110,000 clones, 12% to 15% seen once. The specimen sequenced was PBMCs. The source of these receptors is a female donor in good health and CMV-seronegative.

This clone was observed a few times. The V gene is TRBV6-5, the J gene TRBJ2-7; 8 bases map to TRBD1. Germline V gene sequence: CDR1 MNHEY, CDR2 SVGAGI. Trimming at V came to 4 bases and at J to 5 bases, leaving 7 bases not matched to a gene. The CDR3 sequence is 14 residues long. CDR3 amino acids: CASSLRQGWDEQYF. The CDR3 DNA follows: TGTGCCAGCAGTTTGCGACAGGGGTGGGACGAGCAGTACTTC.

The CDR3 region is CSAEAVYQETQYF. For the CDR3, the DNA is TGCAGCGCCGAAGCCGTGTACCAAGAGACCCAGTACTTC. The chain links TRBV29-1 to TRBJ2-5; D gene ambiguous. The germline V and J ends were trimmed by 7 bases and 0 bases, with 12 bases remaining between them. The CDR3 runs 13 residues. Per the germline V gene, CDR1 is SQVTM and CDR2 is ANQGSEA.

This clone was seen a handful of times. This rearrangement joins TRBV6-6 to TRBJ1-2, with 12 bases fitting TRBD1. This CDR3 is 13 amino acids long. Germline assignment: CDR1 MNHNY and CDR2 SVGAGI (reference sequence). V lost 2 bases, J lost 8 bases, and 0 bases stayed unmatched. The CDR3 nucleotides are TGTGCCAGCAGTTACGGGACAGGGGGCGGCTACACCTTC. It specifies CASSYGTGGGYTF.

This clone was found a few times. The J gene is TRBJ2-1, the V gene TRBV27, with TRBD1 matching over 9 bases. V gave up 6 bases and J gave up 3 bases; unmatched junction bases: 3. The V gene's germline CDR1 is MNHEY and CDR2 SMNVEV (reference sequence). The CDR3 sequence is 14 residues long. CDR3 sequence reads: CASSQDRGYNEQFF. As DNA, the CDR3 is TGTGCCAGCAGCCAGGACAGGGGCTACAATGAGCAGTTCTTC.

The V call is TRBV10-2, the J call TRBJ2-7, with 8 bases aligning to TRBD2. The CDR3 totals 14 residues. From germline, CDR1 is WSHSY and CDR2 SAAADI. After removal of 7 bases from V and 2 bases from J, the junction contained 7 bases not matched to a gene. The CDR3: CASISTSGTYEQYF. In DNA, the CDR3 is TGCGCCAGCATCTCCACTAGCGGTACCTACGAGCAGTACTTC.

This clone was observed a handful of times. V gene TRBV29-1 combines with J gene TRBJ2-3; TRBD2 aligns across 9 bases. Trimming at V came to 8 bases and at J to 1 base, leaving 19 bases not matched to a gene. The CDR3 is made up of 18 amino acids. Germline-derived CDR1 and CDR2 are SQVTM and ANQGSEA. The CDR3 DNA sequence: TGCAGCTCATTGGTGGGGCGAAGGGCGGGAGGGCGCACAGATACGCAGTATTTT. Residues: CSSLVGRRAGGRTDTQYF.

V is TRBV29-1 and J is TRBJ1-1; D may be TRBD1 (5 bases). Germline V CDR1 and CDR2: SQVTM, ANQGSEA. The CDR3 consists of 13 residues. The germline V and J ends were trimmed by 7 bases and 1 base, with 13 bases remaining between them. The CDR3 DNA is TGCAGCGCTACTCGGCAGGGGAACACTGAAGCTTTCTTT. It translates to CSATRQGNTEAFF.

Only a few counts were recorded for this clone. The V call is TRBV27, the J call TRBJ1-4; D not certain. The germline V and J ends were trimmed by 5 bases and 0 bases, with 13 bases remaining between them. Germline CDR1 and CDR2: MNHEY and SMNVEV (reference sequence). This CDR3 comprises 16 residues. The chain's CDR3 is CASSAANRPTNEKLFF. CDR3 DNA sequence: TGTGCCAGCAGTGCCGCGAACAGACCAACTAATGAAAAACTGTTTTTT.

The rearrangement links TRBV27 to TRBJ2-3; the match to TRBD2 covers 8 bases. Germline CDR1 MNHEY, CDR2 SMNVEV (reference sequence). J lost 1 base, V lost 1 base, and 10 bases had no gene match. The CDR3 is made up of 18 amino acids. The CDR3 loop is CASSLFSGSQIGTDTQYF. Here the CDR3 DNA reads TGTGCCAGCAGTTTATTCAGCGGGAGCCAAATTGGCACAGATACGCAGTATTTT.